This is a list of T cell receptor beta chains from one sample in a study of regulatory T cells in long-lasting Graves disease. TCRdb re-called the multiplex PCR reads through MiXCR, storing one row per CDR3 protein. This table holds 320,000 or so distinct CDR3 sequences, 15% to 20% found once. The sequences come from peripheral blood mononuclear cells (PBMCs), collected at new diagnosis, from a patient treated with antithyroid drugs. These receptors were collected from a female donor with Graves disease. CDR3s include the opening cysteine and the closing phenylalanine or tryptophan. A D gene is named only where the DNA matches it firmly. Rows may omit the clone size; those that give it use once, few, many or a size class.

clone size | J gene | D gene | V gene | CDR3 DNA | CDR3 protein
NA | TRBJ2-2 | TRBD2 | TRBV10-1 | TGCGCCAGCAAGTCTAGCGGCACCGGGGAGCTGTTTTTT | CASKSSGTGELFF
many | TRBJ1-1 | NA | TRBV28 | TGTGCCAGCATAACCCAACTGAACACTGAAGCTTTCTTT | CASITQLNTEAFF
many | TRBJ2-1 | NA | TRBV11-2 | TGTGCCAGCAGCCCCGGAAGGTCCAATGAGCAGTTCTTC | CASSPGRSNEQFF
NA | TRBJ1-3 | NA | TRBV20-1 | TGCAGTGCTTCCATGTTGGCGTCCGGAAACACCATATATTTT | CSASMLASGNTIYF
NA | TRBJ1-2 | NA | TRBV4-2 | TGTGCCAGCAGCCAAGAGTTGGCAGAGAACTATGGCTACACCTTC | CASSQELAENYGYTF
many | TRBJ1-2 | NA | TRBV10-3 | TGTGCCATCAGTGAGTCAGGGGGGAGCTACACCTTC | CAISESGGSYTF
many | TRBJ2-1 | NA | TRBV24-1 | TGTGCCACCAGTGATCGCAGGGGTGAGCAGTTCTTC | CATSDRRGEQFF
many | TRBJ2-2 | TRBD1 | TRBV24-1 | TGTGCCACCAGTGGGACAGGGGAAACCGGGGAGCTGTTTTTT | CATSGTGETGELFF
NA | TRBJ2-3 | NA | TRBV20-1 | TGCAGTGCCCCGACTAAAGGCGCAGATACGCAGTATTTT | CSAPTKGADTQYF
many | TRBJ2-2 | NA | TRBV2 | TGTGCCAGCGGTCCCCGGGGGTTTGCCACCGGGGAGCTGTTTTTT | CASGPRGFATGELFF
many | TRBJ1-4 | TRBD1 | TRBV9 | TGTGCCAGCAGCGCCCCTGGACAGGGTTTGGAAAAACTGTTTTTT | CASSAPGQGLEKLFF
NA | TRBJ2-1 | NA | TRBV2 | TGTGCCAGCAGTGAAACTAGCCAGGACCCCAATGAGCAGTTCTTC | CASSETSQDPNEQFF
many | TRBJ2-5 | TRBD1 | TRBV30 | TGTGCCTGGAGTGAGACAGGGGCCATACAGGAGACCCAGTACTTC | CAWSETGAIQETQYF
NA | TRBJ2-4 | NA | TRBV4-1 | TGCGCCAGCAGCCAGGGCCCCCTCCTTTACATTCAGTACTTC | CASSQGPLLYIQYF
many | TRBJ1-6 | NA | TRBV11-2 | TGTGCCAGCAGCACCCCCGGGTATTCACCCCTCCACTTT | CASSTPGYSPLHF
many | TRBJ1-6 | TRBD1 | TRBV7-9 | TGTGCCAGCAGCTCTCAGGGGGCGAATTCACCCCTCCACTTT | CASSSQGANSPLHF
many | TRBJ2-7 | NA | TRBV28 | TGTGCCAGCTCGGGCAGCCGCACCTACGAGCAGTACTTC | CASSGSRTYEQYF
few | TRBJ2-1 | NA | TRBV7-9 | TGTGCCAGCAGCTTAATACTAGACCACTACAATGAGCAGTTCTTC | CASSLILDHYNEQFF
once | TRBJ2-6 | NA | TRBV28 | TGTGCCAGCAGGCCGCAGGCGGGATCTGGGGCCAACGTCCTGACTTTC | CASRPQAGSGANVLTF
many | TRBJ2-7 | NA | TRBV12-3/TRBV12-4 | TGTGCCAGCAGCTACTCGATCTCCTACGAGCAGTACTTC | CASSYSISYEQYF
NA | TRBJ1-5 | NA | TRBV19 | TGTGCCAGTAGTATAGGGGAGCATCAGCCCCAGCATTTT | CASSIGEHQPQHF
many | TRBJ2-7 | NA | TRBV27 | TGTGCCAGCAGTTTAGGAGGGGCCGCCTACGAGCAGTACTTC | CASSLGGAAYEQYF
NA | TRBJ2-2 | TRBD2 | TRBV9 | TGTGCCAGCGGGGAGAGCGGGAGTAGCACCGGGGAGCTGTTTTTT | CASGESGSSTGELFF
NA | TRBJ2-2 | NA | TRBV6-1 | TGTGCCAGCAGTACCGGGACCGCCTACACCGGGGAGCTGTTTTTT | CASSTGTAYTGELFF
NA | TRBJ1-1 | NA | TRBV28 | TGTGCCAGCAGTTTTCGGGTCTGGGGCACTGAAGCTTTCTTT | CASSFRVWGTEAFF
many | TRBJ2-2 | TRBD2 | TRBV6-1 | TGTGCCAGCAGTCCCGGGGGGTCCGGGGAGCTGTTTTTT | CASSPGGSGELFF
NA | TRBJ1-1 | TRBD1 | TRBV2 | TGTGCCAGCAGTGGGACAGGGGCTTTCTTT | CASSGTGAFF
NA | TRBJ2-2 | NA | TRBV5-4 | TGTGCCAGCAGCTTGTCTACCTGGGCCTGGCGGGGAGTTATCACCGGGGAGCTGTTTTTT | CASSLSTWAWRGVITGELFF
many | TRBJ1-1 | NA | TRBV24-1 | TGTGCCACCAGTGTCTCGTGGGGCAACACTGAAGCTTTCTTT | CATSVSWGNTEAFF
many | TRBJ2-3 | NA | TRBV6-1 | TGTGCCAGCAGCCGCAGCCGCAATACGCAGTATTTT | CASSRSRNTQYF
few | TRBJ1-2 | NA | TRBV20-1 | TGCAGTGCTAGAGATTGGCAGGACATCTATGGCTACACCTTC | CSARDWQDIYGYTF
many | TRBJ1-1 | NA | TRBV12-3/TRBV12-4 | TGTGCCAGCAGTAACCTTGGGGGCACTGAAGCTTTCTTT | CASSNLGGTEAFF
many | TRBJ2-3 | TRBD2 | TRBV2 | TGTGCCAGCAGTGCTAGCGGGCTTAGCACAGATACGCAGTATTTT | CASSASGLSTDTQYF
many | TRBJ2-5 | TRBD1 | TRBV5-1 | TGCGCCAGCAGCTTGACAGGGGGCCAAGAGACCCAGTACTTC | CASSLTGGQETQYF
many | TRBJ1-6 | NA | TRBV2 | TGTGCCAGCAGGGGGTCAGGGGCAGGGAATTCACCCCTCCACTTT | CASRGSGAGNSPLHF
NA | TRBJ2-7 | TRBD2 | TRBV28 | TGTGCCAGCAGCGAACTAGCGGGGACTTTCTACGAGCAGTACTTC | CASSELAGTFYEQYF
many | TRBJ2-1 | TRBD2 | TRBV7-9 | TGTGCCAGCAGCACGACTAGCGGGAGGGGGACCTACAATGAGCAGTTCTTC | CASSTTSGRGTYNEQFF
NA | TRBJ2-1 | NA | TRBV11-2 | TGTGCCAGCAGCGACCGGGACCTAAAGGCCTGCAATGAGCAGTTCTTC | CASSDRDLKACNEQFF
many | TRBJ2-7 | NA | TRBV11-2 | TGTGCCAGCAGCTTAGACTACAGAGACAGGAAAATCGACGAGCAGTACTTC | CASSLDYRDRKIDEQYF
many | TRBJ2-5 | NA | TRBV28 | TGTGCCAGCGGGGTCGGGGGAGAGACCCAGTACTTC | CASGVGGETQYF
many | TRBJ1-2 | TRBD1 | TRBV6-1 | TGTGCCAACTCTCTGCCGGATGAGGACAGGAACTATGGCTACACCTTC | CANSLPDEDRNYGYTF
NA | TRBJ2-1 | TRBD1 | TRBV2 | TGTGCCAGCAGTGAGGGTCCAGGGGGCTGGCGTCCCTTCTTC | CASSEGPGGWRPFF
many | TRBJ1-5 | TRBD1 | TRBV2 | TGTGCCAGCAGTGAGAGGGGGCCGAAACAGCCCCAGCATTTT | CASSERGPKQPQHF
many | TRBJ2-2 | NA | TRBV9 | TGTGCCAGCAGCGTAGCACCCGGGAGCTTTGGTATCGGGGAGCTGTTTTTT | CASSVAPGSFGIGELFF
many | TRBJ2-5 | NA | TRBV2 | TGTGCCAGCTCGCGCGGGGAGACCCAGTACTTC | CASSRGETQYF
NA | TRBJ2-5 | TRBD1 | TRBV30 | TGTGCCTGGGGTGGGGACAGCCAAGAGACCCAGTACTTC | CAWGGDSQETQYF
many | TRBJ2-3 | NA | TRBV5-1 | TGCGCCAGCAGCCCCCTGGGGCGGGGTGGCCGAACCACAGATACGCAGTATTTT | CASSPLGRGGRTTDTQYF
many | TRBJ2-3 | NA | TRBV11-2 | TGTGCCAGCAGCTTAGCCGACTATGCAGATACGCAGTATTTT | CASSLADYADTQYF
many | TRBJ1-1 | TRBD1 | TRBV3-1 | TGTGCCAGCAGCCAAGGGGGCAGGGGGCGTAGGGGCACTGAAGCTTTCTTT | CASSQGGRGRRGTEAFF
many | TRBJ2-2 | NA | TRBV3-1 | TGTGCCAGCAGCCAATTGGCCGGGGAGCTGTTTTTT | CASSQLAGELFF
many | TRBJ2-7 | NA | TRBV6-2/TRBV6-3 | TGTGCCACACACAACCTGGGCGAGCAGTACTTC | CATHNLGEQYF
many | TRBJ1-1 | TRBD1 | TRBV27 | TGTGCCAGCAGTCTCTGGACAGGGATGAACACTGAAGCTTTCTTT | CASSLWTGMNTEAFF
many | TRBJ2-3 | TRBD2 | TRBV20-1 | TGCAGTGCCGAGGGAGCGGGGCAGATTAGCACAGATACGCAGTATTTT | CSAEGAGQISTDTQYF
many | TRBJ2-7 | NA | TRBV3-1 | TGTGCCAGCAGCCAAGATGAGGTGAAAGCCGTGGGGCGGCGTTGGGAGCAGTACTTC | CASSQDEVKAVGRRWEQYF
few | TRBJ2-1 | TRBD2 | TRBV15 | TGTGCCACCAGCGCCGGACTAGCGGGAGTGGGGGATGAGCAGTTCTTC | CATSAGLAGVGDEQFF
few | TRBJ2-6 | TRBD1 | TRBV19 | TGTGCCAGTAGTCCTCGACAGGGGGCCCCTGGGGCCAACGTCCTGACTTTC | CASSPRQGAPGANVLTF
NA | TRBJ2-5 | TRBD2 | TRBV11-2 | TGTGCCAGCAGCTGGTCGGCGGGACTAGCGAGGGAGACCCAGTACTTC | CASSWSAGLARETQYF
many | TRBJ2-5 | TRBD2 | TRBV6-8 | TGTGCCAGCCCGGGACTAGCGGGAGAGACGCAAGAGACCCAGTACTTC | CASPGLAGETQETQYF
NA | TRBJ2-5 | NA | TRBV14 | TGTGCCAGCAGCTCCCGGGACTCGGAGATTCAAGAGACCCAGTACTTC | CASSSRDSEIQETQYF